Below, 24 T cell receptor beta chains from the same sample are listed, as sequenced in a study of shared clonotypes between healthy human individuals. CD45RO-negative CD8 cells positively selected for CCR7 made up the naive population, which excluded terminally differentiated effector memory CD45RA+ cells. The protocol was immunoSEQ multiplex PCR, while the TCRdb copy is restricted to in-frame clones and leaves out a portion. The sample shows 1.5 million to 2.5 million clones, less than 95% of them seen only once. Sequencing input: naive CD8+ T cells sorted from blood. Source of these receptors: a man younger than 35 in good health.

This chain uses TRBV4-2 with TRBJ2-7; D call uncertain. CDR3 length: 13 amino acids. Trimming stripped 0 bases from V and 4 bases from J, with 7 bases between. Germline-derived CDR1 and CDR2 are LGHNA and YNFKEQ. In DNA form, the CDR3 reads TGTGCCAGCAGCCAAGATAACGCTTACGAGCAGTACTTC. It yields the protein CASSQDNAYEQYF.

About this clone itself: The same CDR3 can be traced to other DNA sequences in this sample. The V gene is TRBV7-9, the J gene TRBJ2-3; no clear D. The CDR3 sequence is 12 residues long. V gave up 0 bases and J gave up 6 bases, with 4 bases separating them. Germline values: CDR1 SEHNR, CDR2 FQNEAQ (reference sequence). The CDR3 protein is CASSLATDTQYF. The CDR3 DNA follows: TGTGCCAGCAGCTTAGCGACGGATACGCAGTATTTT.

The genes are TRBV9 and TRBJ1-1; D possibly corresponds to TRBD1 (6 bases). CDR3 length equals 14 residues. In germline, CDR1 is SGDLS, CDR2 YYNGEE. V was trimmed by 7 bases and J by 0 bases, leaving 13 bases between them. The CDR3 protein is CASDGGGLNTEAFF. The CDR3 bases are TGTGCCAGCGACGGGGGCGGCTTGAACACTGAAGCTTTCTTT. Filled out from reference TRBV9 and TRBJ1-1, the complete variable domain reads DSGVTQTPKHLITATGQRVTLRCSPRSGDLSVYWYQQSLDQGLQFLIQYYNGEERAKGNILERFSAQQFPDLHSELNLSSLELGDSALYFCASDGGGLNTEAFFGQGTRLTVV.

CDR3 residues: CASEAGTTETQYF. The CDR3 bases are TGTGCCAGCGAAGCAGGAACAACAGAGACCCAGTACTTC. The chain has TRBV11-2 and TRBJ2-5; D gene uncertain. V was trimmed by 8 bases and J by 4 bases, leaving 14 bases between them. There are 13 residues in the CDR3. Germline lookup yields CDR1 SGHAT and CDR2 FQNNGV.

Comment on this clone: Other DNA variants within this sample encode the same CDR3. The J gene is TRBJ2-7, the V gene TRBV5-1; D gene unclear. The CDR3 totals 14 residues. The germline CDR1 and CDR2 sequences are SGHRS and YFSETQ. V was pared by 0 bases and J by 2 bases, with 9 bases between. This chain's CDR3 is CASSLVGSPYEQYF. Written as DNA, the CDR3 is TGCGCCAGCAGCTTGGTGGGGTCCCCCTACGAGCAGTACTTC. Full variable domain (outside the CDR3, taken from reference TRBV5-1 and TRBJ2-7): KAGVTQTPRYLIKTRGQQVTLSCSPISGHRSVSWYQQTPGQGLQFLFEYFSETQRNKGNFPGRFSGRQFSNSRSEMNVSTLELGDSALYLCASSLVGSPYEQYFGPGTRLTVT.

The rearrangement links TRBV27 to TRBJ2-7; no firm D call. The ends were cut back, 5 bases at V and 7 bases at J, with 18 bases in the middle. CDR1 MNHEY and CDR2 SMNVEV come from the germline V gene (reference sequence). CDR3 length: 14 residues. Here the CDR3 reads CASSESYSLGEQYF. CDR3 in DNA: TGTGCCAGCAGTGAATCTTACAGCCTAGGGGAGCAGTACTTC.

The chain couples TRBV5-4 to TRBJ2-7; 9 bases match TRBD1. CDR3 length equals 17 residues. Unmatched junction bases numbered 12, after V lost 0 bases and J lost 5 bases. Looked up from germline, CDR1 is SGHNT and CDR2 is YYREEE (reference sequence). The CDR3 here is CASSLDLPGQGSNEQYF. Here the CDR3 DNA reads TGTGCCAGCAGCTTGGACCTACCGGGACAGGGTAGCAACGAGCAGTACTTC. Full variable domain (rest looked up from reference TRBV5-4 and TRBJ2-7): ETGVTQSPTHLIKTRGQQVTLRCSSQSGHNTVSWYQQALGQGPQFIFQYYREEENGRGNFPPRFSGLQFPNYSSELNVNALELDDSALYLCASSLDLPGQGSNEQYFGPGTRLTVT.

The V gene is TRBV4-1, the J gene TRBJ2-3; D might be TRBD1 or TRBD2, each matching 7 bases. The germline V and J ends were trimmed by 4 bases and 3 bases, with 14 bases remaining between them. The CDR3 is 15 amino acids. CDR1 MGHRA and CDR2 YSYEKL come from the germline V gene. CDR3 loop: CASSPGQGGTDTQYF. CDR3 coding DNA: TGCGCCAGCAGCCCAGGTCAGGGGGGGACAGATACGCAGTATTTT.

The rearrangement joins TRBV2 to TRBJ2-7, with D perhaps TRBD2 (5 bases). This CDR3 has 15 amino acids. V lost 6 bases and J 0 bases, leaving 15 bases between the germline ends. Germline lookup yields CDR1 SNHLY and CDR2 FYNNEI. The CDR3 spells CASSASLGLSYEQYF. CDR3 nucleotide sequence: TGTGCCAGCAGCGCCTCCCTAGGACTCTCCTACGAGCAGTACTTC. The full variable domain, its missing parts supplied by reference TRBV2 and TRBJ2-7, is EPEVTQTPSHQVTQMGQEVILRCVPISNHLYFYWYRQILGQKVEFLVSFYNNEISEKSEIFDDQFSVERPDGSNFTLKIRSTKLEDSAMYFCASSASLGLSYEQYFGPGTRLTVT.

This chain links TRBV2 with TRBJ1-1; a possible D gene is TRBD1 (5 bases). V lost 6 bases, J lost 0 bases, and 8 bases lay in between. The CDR3 consists of 13 residues. Germline V lookup: CDR1 SNHLY, CDR2 FYNNEI. The CDR3 DNA is TGTGCCAGCAGCAGGGTTGTGAACACTGAAGCTTTCTTT. Residues: CASSRVVNTEAFF.

This chain links TRBV19 with TRBJ1-1; D may be TRBD1 (5 bases). Germline V CDR1 and CDR2: LNHDA, SQIVND (reference sequence). This CDR3 region has 16 residues. Trimming cost V 7 bases and J 1 base, with 19 bases left between them. In DNA form, the CDR3 reads TGTGCCAGTACCTCTTCCTGGTCGGGGACGAACACTGAAGCTTTCTTT. This translates into CASTSSWSGTNTEAFF.

The chain carries TRBV6-1 and TRBJ1-2, with 7 bases that match TRBD1. V was pared by 1 base and J by 7 bases, with 6 bases of the junction left unmatched. Germline V CDR1 and CDR2: MNHNS, SASEGT. This CDR3 is 14 amino acids long. The CDR3 sequence: CASSEVEGAFGYTF. DNA for the CDR3: TGTGCCAGCAGTGAAGTTGAGGGGGCGTTTGGCTACACCTTC.

Note on this clone: This sample includes further DNA sequences coding for the same CDR3. The CDR3 spells CATSRGLNTEAFF. The CDR3 nucleotides are TGTGCCACCAGCAGAGGACTGAACACTGAAGCTTTCTTT. The chain links TRBV15 to TRBJ1-1; D is undetermined. Trimming removed 1 base at V and 0 bases at J, with 3 bases between. Germline V gene lookup returns CDR1 LNHNV and CDR2 YYDKDF (reference sequence). The CDR3 runs 13 residues.

The chain recombines TRBV2 with TRBJ2-3, with a tentative D call TRBD1 (5 bases). This CDR3 region has 17 residues. The V gene's germline CDR1 is SNHLY and CDR2 FYNNEI. Deletions cut 0 bases from V and 1 base from J, with 14 bases between. The CDR3 sequence: CASSEALRGRGTDTQYF. DNA for the CDR3: TGTGCCAGCAGTGAAGCGCTAAGGGGTAGGGGCACAGATACGCAGTATTTT.

Comment on this clone: Other DNA sequences in this sample translate to the same CDR3. The chain employs TRBV7-9 and TRBJ2-7; D may match TRBD1 or TRBD2 (5 bases each). The V and J ends lost 0 bases and 5 bases respectively, with 5 bases between them. Germline V gene lookup returns CDR1 SEHNR and CDR2 FQNEAQ (reference sequence). There are 12 residues in the CDR3. The CDR3 protein is CASSLAGDEQYF. The DNA for the CDR3 is TGTGCCAGCAGCTTAGCGGGGGACGAGCAGTACTTC.

The chain recombines TRBV6-5 with TRBJ2-2; the D is unclear. The CDR3 is 12 residues long. With 8 bases removed from V and 8 bases from J, the gap between germline ends came to 12 bases. Germline V gene data show CDR1 as MNHEY and CDR2 as SVGAGI. DNA for the CDR3: TGTGCCAGCGGCGGCTTCCCGGGGGAGCTGTTTTTT. Translation gives CASGGFPGELFF.

The V and J genes are TRBV4-1 and TRBJ2-5, with 8 bases aligning to TRBD1. Germline V gives CDR1 MGHRA, CDR2 YSYEKL. There are 16 residues in the CDR3. The V segment lost 0 bases and the J segment 4 bases; nucleotides outside the gene matches: 7. The CDR3 spells CASSQDSPGGAETQYF. CDR3 in DNA: TGCGCCAGCAGCCAAGATTCCCCAGGGGGCGCAGAGACCCAGTACTTC.

This clone was counted a single time. This sequence joins TRBV6-6 and TRBJ2-7; 7 positions agree with TRBD2. Germline V gene data show CDR1 as MNHNY and CDR2 as SVGAGI (reference sequence). Germline trimming cut 6 bases from V and 0 bases from J; bases unmatched to any gene: 5. The CDR3 is 14 residues long. The CDR3 loop is CASRGGGNSYEQYF. CDR3 DNA: TGTGCCAGCAGGGGCGGGGGAAACTCCTACGAGCAGTACTTC.

J is TRBJ2-6 and V is TRBV30; 12 positions agree with TRBD1. Germline V gives CDR1 GTSNPN, CDR2 SVGIG (reference sequence). The CDR3 has 18 amino acids. V lost 2 bases, J lost 2 bases, and 7 bases stayed unmatched. The CDR3 DNA reads as TGTGCCTGGAGTTGGGGACAGGGGGCCCTGACTGGGGCCAACGTCCTGACTTTC. Residues: CAWSWGQGALTGANVLTF.

V usage is TRBV19 and J usage is TRBJ1-2; a weak D match, TRBD1 (5 bases). Trimming pared 2 bases from V and 8 bases from J, leaving 27 bases between. CDR1 is LNHDA and CDR2 is SQIVND in the germline V gene (reference sequence). The CDR3 has 18 residues. The CDR3 sequence: CASSIRLSQDFGLVGYTF. Here the CDR3 DNA reads TGTGCCAGTAGTATAAGGTTGTCACAGGACTTCGGTTTGGTCGGCTACACCTTC.

Details on this clone: Within the sample, other DNA sequences also encode this same CDR3. This rearrangement joins TRBV30 to TRBJ2-2; tentatively, D is TRBD2 (6 bases). This CDR3 region has 13 residues. The germline CDR1 and CDR2 sequences are GTSNPN and SVGIG (reference sequence). Trimming removed 0 bases at V and 6 bases at J, with 8 bases between. The CDR3 sequence: CAWSVGGPGELFF. CDR3 DNA sequence: TGTGCCTGGAGTGTTGGAGGGCCCGGGGAGCTGTTTTTT.

The V call is TRBV4-1, the J call TRBJ1-1, with unresolved D. CDR1 MGHRA and CDR2 YSYEKL come from the germline V gene. The CDR3 has 13 amino acids. V was cut by 2 bases and J by 1 base, with 5 bases left in between. The CDR3: CASSQRENTEAFF. The CDR3 nucleotides read TGCGCCAGCAGCCAACGGGAGAACACTGAAGCTTTCTTT.

The rearrangement links TRBV13 to TRBJ2-1; D not resolved. The CDR3 extends over 12 amino acids. Trimming cost V 5 bases and J 8 bases, with 10 bases left between them. In germline, CDR1 is PRHDT, CDR2 FYEKMQ (reference sequence). CDR3 sequence: CASSPTSHEQFF. CDR3 sequence (DNA): TGTGCCAGCAGCCCCACCAGTCATGAGCAGTTCTTC.

V and J are TRBV27 and TRBJ2-7; D perhaps matches TRBD2 (5 bases). The length of the CDR3 is 14 residues. Germline lookup yields CDR1 MNHEY and CDR2 SMNVEV (reference sequence). Trimming took 5 bases from V and 3 from J, leaving 14 bases between them. The CDR3 loop is CASSPRGMIYEQYF. The CDR3, as DNA: TGTGCCAGCAGTCCCCGGGGAATGATCTACGAGCAGTACTTC.